A selection of T cell receptor beta chains follows, all from one sample in a study of T cell repertoires in aging, cancer and after chemotherapy. From the multiplex PCR reads, TCRdb called clonotypes with MiXCR, one entry per CDR3 protein. The table lists about 3,200 distinct CDR3 sequences, 45% of them singletons. Source material: blood. The source of these receptors is a human donor with a blood cancer. Each CDR3 is given with its conserved first and last residue. D genes are given only for firm matches. Clone sizes are given selectively: once, few, many, or a class where the clone is expanded.

length,size,J,V,D,DNA,CDR3
18,NA,TRBJ2-1,TRBV6-2/TRBV6-3,TRBD2,TGTGCCAGCAGTTACGGGTTTAGCGGGAGACCTCGAGGAGGTGAGCAGTTCTTC,CASSYGFSGRPRGGEQFF
13,NA,TRBJ2-5,TRBV5-5,NA,TGTGCCAGCAGCCGAAGGGGGTTAGAGACCCAGTACTTC,CASSRRGLETQYF
21,NA,TRBJ2-1,TRBV19,TRBD2,TGTGCCAGTAGTAACCCCCTCCCCCGTGCTAGCGGGAGGGCCAAGGGAGGTGAGCAGTTCTTC,CASSNPLPRASGRAKGGEQFF
20,NA,TRBJ2-3,TRBV13,TRBD2,TGTGCCAGCAGCTCACCAACCCGACTAGCGGGAGGGCCGGGCACAGATACGCAGTATTTT,CASSSPTRLAGGPGTDTQYF
13,NA,TRBJ2-3,TRBV30,NA,TGTGCCTGGAGTGGGGGCTTCCCAGATACGCAGTATTTT,CAWSGGFPDTQYF
13,few,TRBJ2-3,TRBV5-4,NA,TGTGCCAGCAGCTTAGCCCCCCCAGAGGCGCAGTATTTT,CASSLAPPEAQYF
11,few,TRBJ1-1,TRBV29-1,NA,TGCAGCGTTGAAAGGAACAGAGAAGCTTTCTTT,CSVERNREAFF
14,few,TRBJ2-3,TRBV29-1,TRBD2,TGCAGCGTCCAGGTAGCGGGAGTAGCAGATACGCAGTATTTT,CSVQVAGVADTQYF
15,few,TRBJ2-3,TRBV18,NA,TGTGCCAGCTCACCACCGGCAGGAAGCACAGATACGCAGTATTTT,CASSPPAGSTDTQYF
16,few,TRBJ2-2,TRBV5-1,TRBD2,TGCGCCAGCAGCTTAGGACTAGCGGCGAACACCGGGGAGCTGTTTTTT,CASSLGLAANTGELFF
16,NA,TRBJ1-6,TRBV5-6,TRBD1,TGTGCCAGCAGCTTGGGACAGGGCGTAAATAATTCACCCCTCCACTTT,CASSLGQGVNNSPLHF
14,NA,TRBJ2-7,TRBV19,TRBD1,TGTGCCAGTAGTACCGGGACAGGGGGATACGAGCAGTACTTC,CASSTGTGGYEQYF
15,NA,TRBJ2-5,TRBV7-2,NA,TGTGCCAGCAGCTTAGTGGCGGGATCCCGGGGGACCCAGTACTTC,CASSLVAGSRGTQYF
18,NA,TRBJ2-6,TRBV19,NA,TGTGCCAGCAGCCCACTGGGGTGGCTAAGCTCTGGGGCCAACGTCCTGACTTTC,CASSPLGWLSSGANVLTF
16,NA,TRBJ2-3,TRBV5-4,NA,TGTGCCAGCAGCTCAGGCTTCGGCGGTAGCACAGATACGCAGTATTTT,CASSSGFGGSTDTQYF
13,NA,TRBJ1-1,TRBV6-4,NA,TGTGCCAGCAGTGAACAGAGAAACACTGAAGCTTTCTTT,CASSEQRNTEAFF
15,few,TRBJ2-3,TRBV6-2/TRBV6-3,TRBD1,TGTGCCAGCAGTGCTATACAGGGGGCCCGGGATACGCAGTATTTT,CASSAIQGARDTQYF
13,few,TRBJ2-1,TRBV24-1,NA,TGTGCCACCAGTGATATTAGCAGGTATGAGCAGTTCTTC,CATSDISRYEQFF
14,few,TRBJ2-3,TRBV18,NA,TGTGCCAGCTCACCGACCGTCAGAACCGATACGCAGTATTTT,CASSPTVRTDTQYF
17,NA,TRBJ1-1,TRBV10-3,TRBD1,TGTGCCACGCAGTCCCGGGACAGGGGGTGGAGTGGCACTGAAGCTTTCTTT,CATQSRDRGWSGTEAFF
17,NA,TRBJ2-3,TRBV6-6,TRBD1,TGTGCCAGCAGTTACTCCCGACAGGGACAGGGTTGGGATACGCAGTATTTT,CASSYSRQGQGWDTQYF
13,NA,TRBJ2-7,TRBV5-1,NA,TGCGCCAGCAGCTTGGTCAATCGGGACGAGCAGTACTTC,CASSLVNRDEQYF
14,NA,TRBJ2-5,TRBV12-3/TRBV12-4,TRBD2,TGTGCCAGCAGACCCACTGGCGGGAGTGGGCCCCAGTACTTC,CASRPTGGSGPQYF
15,NA,TRBJ2-7,TRBV12-3/TRBV12-4,NA,TGTGCCAGCAGTTTAGGGGGGGCGCTTGGGTACGAGCAGTACTTC,CASSLGGALGYEQYF
17,once,TRBJ2-7,TRBV5-4,TRBD2,TGTGCCAGCAGCTCTAACCCCCGGTCTAGCGGGAGTTCCGAGCAGTACTTC,CASSSNPRSSGSSEQYF
16,NA,TRBJ2-7,TRBV18,TRBD2,TGTGCCAGCTCGCCTAATATGAAGCGGGAGGGATCGTCGCAGTACTTC,CASSPNMKREGSSQYF
15,NA,TRBJ1-6,TRBV7-2,NA,TGTGCCAGCAGCTTAGGCGGCAGGGATAATTCACCCCTCCACTTT,CASSLGGRDNSPLHF
12,few,TRBJ2-7,TRBV20-1,NA,TGCAGTGCTATAGTACCCTCCTACGAGCAGTACTTC,CSAIVPSYEQYF
12,few,TRBJ2-1,TRBV6-5,NA,TGTGCCAGCAGTCCGCGGCAGAATGAGCAGTTCTTC,CASSPRQNEQFF
16,NA,TRBJ2-1,TRBV6-5,TRBD2,TGTGCCAGCAGTTCGATAGCGGGAGGCTCCTACAATGAGCAGTTCTTC,CASSSIAGGSYNEQFF
14,NA,TRBJ2-7,TRBV5-1,TRBD1,TGCGCCAGCAGCTTGGGGGACAGCTCCTACGAGCAGTACTTC,CASSLGDSSYEQYF
13,NA,TRBJ2-2,TRBV7-2,NA,TGTGCCAGCAGCTTCAGAAGGGCCGGGGAGCTGTTTTTT,CASSFRRAGELFF
13,NA,TRBJ1-5,TRBV12-3/TRBV12-4,NA,TGTGCCAGCACGGAAGGGGCATCGCAGCCCCAGCATTTT,CASTEGASQPQHF
15,few,TRBJ2-1,TRBV18,NA,TGTGCCAGCTCACCAGACACTCTCGCCTACAATGAGCAGTTCTTC,CASSPDTLAYNEQFF
15,NA,TRBJ2-5,TRBV24-1,NA,TGTGCCACCAGTGATCCCAACCGGGATCTGGAGACCCAGTACTTC,CATSDPNRDLETQYF
17,once,TRBJ1-6,TRBV6-5,TRBD1,TGTGCCAGCAGTTACCCTCTCGGGACAGGGGGCCGCTCACCCCTCCACTTT,CASSYPLGTGGRSPLHF
15,NA,TRBJ2-1,TRBV11-1,NA,TGTGCCAGCAGCCTCTTCGAACAAACGGGGAATGAGCAGTTCTTC,CASSLFEQTGNEQFF
15,few,TRBJ2-7,TRBV19,TRBD1,TGTGCCAGTAGTATCTCGGGACAGGGGAGAGGCGAGCAGTACTTC,CASSISGQGRGEQYF
16,NA,TRBJ2-2,TRBV24-1,TRBD1,TGTGCCACCAGTGACCCCGGACAGGGGAGGGACGGGGAGCTGTTTTTT,CATSDPGQGRDGELFF
16,large,TRBJ2-1,TRBV5-6,TRBD2,TGTGCCAGCAGCTTGGCAGACAGCGGGAGGGGTAATGAGCAGTTCTTC,CASSLADSGRGNEQFF
13,once,TRBJ1-3,TRBV6-5,NA,TGTGCCAGCAGTTACTCGACTGGAAACACCATATATTTT,CASSYSTGNTIYF
17,NA,TRBJ2-7,TRBV6-6,TRBD2,TGTGCCAGCAGTTACGGAAACGACGGGACTAGCGGTTCTGAGCAGTACTTC,CASSYGNDGTSGSEQYF
16,medium-sized,TRBJ2-2,TRBV19,TRBD2,TGTGCCAGTACCCCGACTAGCGGGGATGTCACCGGGGAGCTGTTTTTT,CASTPTSGDVTGELFF
14,few,TRBJ2-1,TRBV11-1,NA,TGTGCCAGCAGCTTGGCTAGCAGCTACAATGAGCAGTTCTTC,CASSLASSYNEQFF
16,once,TRBJ2-5,TRBV7-2,NA,TGTGCCAGCAGCTTCGGAGGGGCAAGGTTCGTTGAGACCCAGTACTTC,CASSFGGARFVETQYF
17,NA,TRBJ2-3,TRBV5-1,TRBD2,TGTGCCAGCAGCTCCCGGACTAGCGGGAGAACCACAGATACGCAGTATTTT,CASSSRTSGRTTDTQYF
14,NA,TRBJ2-5,TRBV27,NA,TGTGCCAGCAGTCGAGAGGGGGGGAAAGAGACCCAGTACTTC,CASSREGGKETQYF
14,few,TRBJ2-2,TRBV12-3/TRBV12-4,NA,TGTGCCAGCAAACTAAGGGGGAACACCGGGGAGCTGTTTTTT,CASKLRGNTGELFF